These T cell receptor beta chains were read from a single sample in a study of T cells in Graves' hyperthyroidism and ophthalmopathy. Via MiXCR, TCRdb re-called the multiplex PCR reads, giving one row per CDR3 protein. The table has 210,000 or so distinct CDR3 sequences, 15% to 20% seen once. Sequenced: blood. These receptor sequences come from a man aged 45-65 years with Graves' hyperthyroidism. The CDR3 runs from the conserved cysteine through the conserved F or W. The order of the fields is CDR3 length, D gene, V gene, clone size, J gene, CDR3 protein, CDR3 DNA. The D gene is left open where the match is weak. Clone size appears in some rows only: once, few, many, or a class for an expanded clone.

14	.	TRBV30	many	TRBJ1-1	CAWSQSRVNTEAFF	TGTGCCTGGAGCCAATCCAGGGTGAACACTGAAGCTTTCTTT
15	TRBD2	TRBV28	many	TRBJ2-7	CASSSSGGGTYEQYF	TGTGCCAGCAGTTCCTCCGGGGGGGGAACCTACGAGCAGTACTTC
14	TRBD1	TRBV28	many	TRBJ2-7	CASSPDRDVSEQYF	TGTGCCAGCAGCCCAGACAGGGATGTAAGCGAGCAGTACTTC
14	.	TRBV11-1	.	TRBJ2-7	CASSSMTETYEQYF	TGTGCCAGCAGCTCAATGACAGAAACCTACGAGCAGTACTTC
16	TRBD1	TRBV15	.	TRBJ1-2	CATSRNRGLDNYGYTF	TGTGCCACCAGCAGAAACAGGGGGCTAGATAACTATGGCTACACCTTC
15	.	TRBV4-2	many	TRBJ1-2	CASSQDFRPGYGYTF	TGTGCCAGCAGCCAAGATTTCCGGCCTGGCTATGGCTACACCTTC
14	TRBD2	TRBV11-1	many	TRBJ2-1	CASSLRDYYNEQFF	TGTGCCAGCAGCTTAAGGGACTACTACAATGAGCAGTTCTTC
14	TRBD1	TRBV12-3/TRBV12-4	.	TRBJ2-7	CASSVTGNPSEQYF	TGTGCCAGCAGTGTGACAGGGAACCCATCCGAGCAGTACTTC
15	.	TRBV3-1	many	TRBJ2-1	CASSQDMAGYNEQFF	TGTGCCAGCAGCCAAGATATGGCGGGGTACAATGAGCAGTTCTTC
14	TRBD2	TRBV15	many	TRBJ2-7	CATRAGVSEFEQYF	TGTGCCACCAGAGCGGGGGTCAGCGAATTCGAGCAGTACTTC
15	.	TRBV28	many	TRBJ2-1	CASSADRELYNEQFF	TGTGCCAGCAGCGCTGACCGGGAACTATACAATGAGCAGTTCTTC
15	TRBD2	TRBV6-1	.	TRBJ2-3	CANSSWASGTDTQYF	TGTGCCAACAGCTCCTGGGCTAGCGGAACAGATACGCAGTATTTT
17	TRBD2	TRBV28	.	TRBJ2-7	CASSLFFVAGGSYEQYF	TGTGCCAGCAGTTTATTTTTCGTGGCGGGAGGTTCCTACGAGCAGTACTTC
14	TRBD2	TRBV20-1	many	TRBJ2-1	CSPTKREGLNEQFF	TGCAGTCCAACTAAGCGGGAAGGTCTCAATGAGCAGTTCTTC
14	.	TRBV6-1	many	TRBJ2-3	CASLAGSTADTQYF	TGTGCCAGCCTCGCCGGGAGTACGGCAGATACGCAGTATTTT
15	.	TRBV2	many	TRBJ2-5	CASIRDGGKQETQYF	TGTGCCAGCATAAGGGACGGAGGGAAGCAAGAGACCCAGTACTTC
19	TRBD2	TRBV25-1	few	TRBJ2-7	CASSGQEKYVGRASYEQYF	TGTGCCAGCAGTGGACAGGAAAAATATGTCGGGAGGGCCTCGTACGAGCAGTACTTC
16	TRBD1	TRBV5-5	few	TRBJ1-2	CASSPGTGSSRFGYTF	TGTGCCAGCAGTCCCGGGACAGGCTCCTCCCGCTTTGGCTACACCTTC
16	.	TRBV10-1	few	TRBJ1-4	CASYTGRGSTNEKLFF	TGCGCCAGCTACACCGGGCGCGGGTCTACTAATGAAAAACTGTTTTTT
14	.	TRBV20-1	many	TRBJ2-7	CSARPHSPLYEQYF	TGCAGTGCTAGACCCCACTCTCCCCTCTACGAGCAGTACTTC
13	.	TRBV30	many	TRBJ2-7	CAWSTGPSGEQYF	TGTGCCTGGAGTACCGGGCCCTCGGGCGAGCAGTACTTC
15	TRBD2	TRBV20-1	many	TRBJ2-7	CSARDLGGGTYEQYF	TGCAGTGCTAGAGATCTTGGCGGGGGGACCTACGAGCAGTACTTC
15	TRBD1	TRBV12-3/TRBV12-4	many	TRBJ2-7	CASSLARDRGYEQYF	TGTGCCAGCAGTTTAGCAAGGGACAGGGGCTACGAGCAGTACTTC
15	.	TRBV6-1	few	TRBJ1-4	CASSENVGLLEKLFF	TGTGCCAGCAGTGAAAATGTCGGTCTTCTGGAAAAACTGTTTTTT
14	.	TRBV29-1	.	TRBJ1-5	CSVEDGGSNQPQHF	TGCAGCGTTGAAGACGGCGGAAGCAATCAGCCCCAGCATTTT
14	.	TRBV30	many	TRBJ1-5	CAWSGLQANQPQHF	TGTGCCTGGAGTGGTTTACAGGCCAATCAGCCCCAGCATTTT
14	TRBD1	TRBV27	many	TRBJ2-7	CASSTGQGRNEQYF	TGTGCCAGCAGCACAGGACAGGGTAGAAACGAGCAGTACTTC
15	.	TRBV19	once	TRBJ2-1	CASSRGTARGNEQFF	TGTGCCAGTAGTAGAGGGACGGCCCGGGGAAATGAGCAGTTCTTC
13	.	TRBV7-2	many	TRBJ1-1	CASSFNMNTEAFF	TGTGCCAGCAGCTTCAACATGAACACTGAAGCTTTCTTT
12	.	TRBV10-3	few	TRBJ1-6	CATQEGDSPLHF	TGTGCCACACAAGAGGGGGATTCACCCCTCCACTTT
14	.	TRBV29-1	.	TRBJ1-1	CSVARGQPNTEAFF	TGCAGCGTGGCCAGAGGACAGCCGAACACTGAAGCTTTTTTT
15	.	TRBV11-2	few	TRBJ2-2	CASSLVPAATGELFF	TGTGCCAGCAGCTTAGTCCCTGCGGCAACCGGGGAGCTGTTTTTT
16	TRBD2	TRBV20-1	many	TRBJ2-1	CSAPNRLAGNYNEQFF	TGCAGTGCTCCGAATCGACTAGCGGGGAACTACAATGAGCAGTTCTTC
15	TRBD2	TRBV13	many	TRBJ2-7	CASSLTASGSYEQYF	TGTGCCAGCAGCTTAACGGCTAGCGGTTCCTACGAGCAGTACTTC
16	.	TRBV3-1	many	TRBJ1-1	CASSQGYAGARTEAFF	TGTGCCAGCAGCCAAGGGTACGCGGGCGCGCGCACTGAAGCTTTCTTT
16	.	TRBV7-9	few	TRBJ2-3	CASSSQRVLSTDTQYF	TGTGCCAGCAGCTCCCAGCGGGTCCTCAGCACAGATACGCAGTATTTT
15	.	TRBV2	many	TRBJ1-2	CASSVGTGTNYGYTF	TGTGCCAGCAGTGTTGGGACGGGTACTAACTATGGCTACACCTTC
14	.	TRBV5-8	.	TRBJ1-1	CASSLLGRNTEAFF	TGTGCCAGCAGCTTGCTTGGACGGAACACTGAAGCTTTCTTT
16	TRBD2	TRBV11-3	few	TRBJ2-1	CASSPGLAGGLGEQFF	TGTGCCAGCAGCCCGGGACTAGCGGGGGGCTTGGGTGAGCAGTTCTTC
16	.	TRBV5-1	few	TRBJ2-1	CASSLDTSSSYNEQFF	TGCGCCAGCAGCTTGGATACTAGCTCCTCCTACAATGAGCAGTTCTTC
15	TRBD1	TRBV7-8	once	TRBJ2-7	CASSKTGGAWSEQYF	TGTGCCAGCAGCAAAACAGGGGGCGCTTGGTCCGAGCAGTACTTC
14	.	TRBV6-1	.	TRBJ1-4	CASSKTATNEKLFF	TGTGCCAGCAGTAAGACAGCAACTAATGAAAAACTGTTTTTT
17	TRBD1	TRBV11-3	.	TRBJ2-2	CASSSPPETGDTGELFF	TGTGCCAGCAGCTCCCCTCCCGAGACAGGGGACACCGGGGAGCTGTTTTTT
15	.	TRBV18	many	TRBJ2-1	CASSPGMGLNNEQFF	TGTGCCAGCTCACCTGGGATGGGACTTAACAATGAGCAGTTCTTC
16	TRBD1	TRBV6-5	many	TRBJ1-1	CASSYLGQGYGTEAFF	TGTGCCAGCAGTTACCTCGGACAGGGGTACGGCACTGAAGCTTTCTTT
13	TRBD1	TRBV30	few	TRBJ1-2	CAWNRGPSYGYTF	TGTGCCTGGAACAGGGGGCCAAGCTATGGCTACACCTTC
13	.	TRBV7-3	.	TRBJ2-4	CASSFDGANIQYF	TGTGCCAGCAGCTTTGACGGGGCTAACATTCAGTACTTC
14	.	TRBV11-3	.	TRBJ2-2	CASVGHRGTGELFF	TGTGCCAGTGTGGGACATCGGGGCACCGGGGAGCTGTTTTTT
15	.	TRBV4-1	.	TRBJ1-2	CASSRQDRPDYGYTF	TGCGCCAGCAGCCGACAAGATCGACCGGACTATGGCTACACCTTC
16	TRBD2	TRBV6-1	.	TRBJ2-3	CASSQDLAGGGDTQYF	TGTGCCAGCAGTCAAGACCTAGCGGGAGGGGGGGATACGCAGTATTTT
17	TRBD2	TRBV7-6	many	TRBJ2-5	CASSLGGAGGRQETQYF	TGTGCCAGCAGCTTAGGCGGAGCGGGAGGCCGCCAAGAGACCCAGTACTTC
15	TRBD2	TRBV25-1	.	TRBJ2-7	CASSATSGYSYEQYF	TGTGCCAGCAGTGCGACTAGCGGTTACTCCTACGAGCAGTACTTC
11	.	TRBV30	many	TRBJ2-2	CACKNTGELFF	TGTGCCTGTAAGAACACCGGGGAGCTGTTTTTT
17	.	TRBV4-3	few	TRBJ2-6	CASSQDIGRAGANVLTF	TGCGCCAGCAGCCAAGATATTGGGAGAGCTGGGGCCAACGTCCTGACTTTC
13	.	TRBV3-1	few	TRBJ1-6	CASTSGTNSPLHF	TGTGCCAGCACCTCAGGGACAAATTCACCCCTCCACTTT
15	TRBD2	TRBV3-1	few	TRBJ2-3	CATTTSGGSTDTQYF	TGTGCCACAACTACTAGCGGGGGAAGCACAGATACGCAGTATTTT
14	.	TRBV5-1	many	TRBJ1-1	CASSLQQGNTEAFF	TGCGCCAGCAGCCTGCAACAGGGAAACACTGAAGCTTTCTTT
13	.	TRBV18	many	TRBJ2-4	CASSPEQENIQYF	TGTGCCAGCTCACCGGAACAGGAAAACATTCAGTACTTC
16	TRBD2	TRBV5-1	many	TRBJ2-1	CASSPGLRDYPNEQFF	TGCGCCAGCAGCCCGGGGCTCCGGGACTACCCGAATGAGCAGTTCTTC